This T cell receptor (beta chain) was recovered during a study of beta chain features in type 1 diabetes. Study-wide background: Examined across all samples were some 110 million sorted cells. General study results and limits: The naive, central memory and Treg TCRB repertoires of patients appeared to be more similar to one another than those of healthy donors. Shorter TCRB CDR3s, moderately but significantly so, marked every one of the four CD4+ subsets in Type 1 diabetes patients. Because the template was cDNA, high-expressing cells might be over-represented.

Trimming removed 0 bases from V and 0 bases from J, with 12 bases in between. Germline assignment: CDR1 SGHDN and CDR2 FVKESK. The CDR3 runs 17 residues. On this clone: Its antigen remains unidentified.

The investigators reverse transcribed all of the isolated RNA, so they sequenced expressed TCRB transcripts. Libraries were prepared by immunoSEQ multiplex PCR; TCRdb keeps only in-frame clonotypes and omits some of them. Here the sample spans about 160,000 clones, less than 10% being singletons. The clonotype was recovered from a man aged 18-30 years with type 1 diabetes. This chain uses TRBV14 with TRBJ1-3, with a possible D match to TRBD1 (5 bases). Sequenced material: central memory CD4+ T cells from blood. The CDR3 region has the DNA TGTGCCAGCAGCCAAGATGCGGGACTGCTCTCTGGAAACACCATATATTTT. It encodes CASSQDAGLLSGNTIYF.